One and the same sample provided the 32 T cell receptor beta chains below, sequenced in a study of T-cell memory formation after mild COVID-19. MiXCR was run by TCRdb on the 5' RACE reads, yielding one entry per CDR3 protein. The sample includes 580,000 or so distinct CDR3 sequences, around a sixth of them seen just once. Input material: PBMCs or a T cell subset sorted from them (not recorded which). The origin of the receptors is an adult woman who had mild COVID-19 (a few samples of this study predate the infection). Cell type and time point are not known.

This rearrangement joins TRBV5-1 to TRBJ2-5; the match to TRBD1 covers 10 bases. The germline V gene has CDR1 SGHRS and CDR2 YFSETQ. The V gene end was trimmed by 3 bases and the J gene end by 4 bases; junction bases not matched to a gene: 6. The CDR3 is 15 residues long. The CDR3 loop is CASSSTGGWGETQYF. The CDR3 coding sequence is TGCGCCAGCAGCTCGACAGGGGGCTGGGGAGAGACCCAGTACTTC.

The chain couples TRBV20-1 to TRBJ2-3, with D unclear. Trimming removed 0 bases at V and 5 bases at J, with 6 bases between. The CDR3 spans 12 residues. Germline CDR1 and CDR2: DFQATT and SNEGSKA (reference sequence). CDR3 sequence (DNA): TGCAGTGCTAGAGAAGTTGGAGATACGCAGTATTTT. Protein product: CSAREVGDTQYF.

The V and J genes are TRBV12-3 or TRBV12-4 and TRBJ2-3, with TRBD2 as a possible D gene (5 bases). Trimming cost V 4 bases and J 0 bases, with 14 bases left between them. The CDR3 sequence is 16 residues long. CDR3 residues: CASSWRSAISTDTQYF. The CDR3 DNA sequence: TGTGCCAGCAGTTGGAGGTCGGCCATTAGCACAGATACGCAGTATTTT.

The J gene is TRBJ2-1, the V gene TRBV5-1; D not resolved. V gave up 5 bases and J gave up 0 bases, with 6 bases separating them. In germline, CDR1 is SGHRS, CDR2 YFSETQ. The CDR3 runs to 13 residues. The CDR3 reads CASRQSSYNEQFF. CDR3 coding DNA: TGCGCCAGCAGACAGAGCTCCTACAATGAGCAGTTCTTC.

This clonotype was seen more than once but under ten times. The chain employs TRBV5-1 and TRBJ2-1; 10 nucleotides match TRBD2. CDR3 length equals 16 residues. In germline, CDR1 is SGHRS, CDR2 YFSETQ. Germline trimming cut 0 bases from V and 3 bases from J; bases unmatched to any gene: 3. The CDR3 coding sequence is TGCGCCAGCAGCTTGGCGCTAGCGGGGGTCTACAATGAGCAGTTCTTC. As protein: CASSLALAGVYNEQFF.

This sequence joins TRBV20-1 and TRBJ2-5; a possible D gene is TRBD2 (5 bases). The germline gives CDR1 DFQATT, CDR2 SNEGSKA (reference sequence). The CDR3 is made up of 16 amino acids. Trimming removed 0 bases at V and 4 bases at J, with 18 bases between. CDR3 in amino acids: CSARDADTSPGETQYF. The CDR3 DNA reads TGCAGTGCTAGAGATGCAGATACTAGTCCGGGAGAGACCCAGTACTTC.

The chain uses TRBV5-1 and TRBJ1-1, with unresolved D. CDR1 is SGHRS and CDR2 is YFSETQ in the germline V gene. Trimming stripped 3 bases from V and 1 base from J, with 10 bases between. This CDR3 is built from 14 residues. CDR3 sequence: CASSSLSGNTEAFF. CDR3 coding DNA: TGCGCCAGCAGCTCGCTAAGCGGGAACACTGAAGCTTTCTTT.

This sequence joins TRBV3-1 and TRBJ1-2; no firm D call. Trimming stripped 3 bases from V and 5 bases from J, with 13 bases between. Germline V gene data show CDR1 as LGHDT and CDR2 as YNNKEL (reference sequence). This CDR3 contains 14 residues. Here the CDR3 reads CASSQGITTYGYTF. CDR3 nucleotides: TGTGCCAGCAGCCAGGGTATTACTACGTATGGCTACACCTTC.

The rearrangement uses TRBV7-2 and TRBJ2-1; 9 bases are a match to TRBD1. CDR1 and CDR2 (germline): SGHTA, FQGNSA. This CDR3 has 16 residues. J lost 7 bases, V lost 4 bases, and 11 bases had no gene match. The CDR3 loop reads CASSWSPTGGLNEQFF. CDR3 bases: TGTGCCAGCAGCTGGTCCCCGACAGGGGGTTTGAATGAGCAGTTCTTC.

This clonotype was picked up a small number of times. V is TRBV12-3 or TRBV12-4 and J is TRBJ1-2; 8 bases are shared with TRBD1. V was pared by 3 bases and J by 12 bases, with 9 bases of the junction left unmatched. The CDR3 covers 13 residues. This CDR3 reads CASSLRTGKGDTF. CDR3 sequence (DNA): TGTGCCAGCAGTTTGAGGACAGGGAAGGGAGACACCTTC.

This clonotype showed up just a few times. This chain joins TRBV6-5 and TRBJ2-7; 9 bases fit TRBD1. With V trimmed by 7 bases and J by 2 bases, 6 bases remained unmatched. Germline V gene lookup returns CDR1 MNHEY and CDR2 SVGAGI. The CDR3 covers 14 residues. The CDR3 is CASISGQGAYEQYF. The CDR3 bases are TGTGCCAGCATCTCGGGACAGGGTGCCTACGAGCAGTACTTC.

This clonotype was seen ten or more times. The chain couples TRBV7-9 to TRBJ2-3; D is tentatively TRBD1 or TRBD2 (6 bases each). From germline, CDR1 is SEHNR and CDR2 FQNEAQ (reference sequence). There are 13 residues in the CDR3. With 7 bases removed from V and 5 bases from J, the gap between germline ends came to 13 bases. The DNA for the CDR3 is TGTGCCAGCAAGAGGGGGGCTGTAGATACGCAGTATTTT. Translated, it gives CASKRGAVDTQYF.

The rearrangement uses TRBV11-3 and TRBJ1-3; no definite D call. The CDR3 has 19 amino acids. Trimming took 4 bases from V and 1 from J, leaving 23 bases between them. Germline CDR1 is SGHNT and CDR2 is YENEEA. CDR3 protein: CASSSPGVGRRISGNTIYF. The CDR3 DNA reads TGTGCCAGCAGCTCGCCGGGTGTTGGACGCAGGATTTCTGGAAACACCATATATTTT.

V is TRBV7-2 and J is TRBJ2-5, with 10 positions matching TRBD1. The CDR3 has 15 residues. V dropped 0 bases and J dropped 9; count of bases not matched to a gene: 7. Germline-derived CDR1 and CDR2 are SGHTA and FQGNSA. CDR3 in amino acids: CASSLAGTGVMAQYF. The CDR3, as DNA: TGTGCCAGCAGCTTAGCCGGGACAGGGGTGATGGCCCAGTACTTC.

The chain carries TRBV7-9 and TRBJ1-2; maybe TRBD1 (5 bases). The CDR3 contains 15 residues. V was clipped by 5 bases and J by 2 bases, with 15 bases between them. Germline assignment: CDR1 SEHNR and CDR2 FQNEAQ (reference sequence). The CDR3 sequence: CASSPEKGRNYGYTF. The CDR3 DNA is TGTGCCAGCAGCCCGGAAAAGGGGAGGAACTATGGCTACACCTTC.

This clonotype was counted between two and nine times. The CDR3 DNA is TGCAGCGTTGAAGTAGGGCGGGGGGAACCTTATGAGCAGTACTTC. Translation: CSVEVGRGEPYEQYF. The gene calls are TRBV29-1 and TRBJ2-7; 8 positions match TRBD2. The germline V gene has CDR1 SQVTM and CDR2 ANQGSEA. The CDR3 covers 15 residues. With 1 base clipped from V and 7 bases from J, the junction kept 12 bases outside the gene matches.

The V gene is TRBV3-1, the J gene TRBJ2-1, with no clear D. Germline V gene sequence: CDR1 LGHDT, CDR2 YNNKEL (reference sequence). Trimming removed 4 bases at V and 2 bases at J, with 12 bases between. The CDR3 loop spans 15 amino acids. CDR3 region: CASSPDGQAYNEQFF. CDR3 sequence (DNA): TGTGCCAGCAGCCCCGACGGTCAGGCCTACAATGAGCAGTTCTTC.

V is TRBV12-5 and J is TRBJ2-7; TRBD2 agrees at 11 bases. This CDR3 spans 15 amino acids. V was pared by 0 bases and J by 5 bases, with 3 bases of the junction left unmatched. Germline V gene sequence: CDR1 LGHNT, CDR2 FRNRAP. CDR3 sequence: CASGLVLAGVHEQYF. CDR3 DNA: TGTGCTAGTGGTTTGGTACTAGCGGGAGTACACGAGCAGTACTTC. Using reference TRBV12-5 and TRBJ2-7 for the parts outside the CDR3, the full variable domain is DARVTQTPRHKVTEMGQEVTMRCQPILGHNTVFWYRQTMMQGLELLAYFRNRAPLDDSGMPKDRFSAEMPDATLATLKIQPSEPRDSAVYFCASGLVLAGVHEQYFGPGTRLTVT.

In its sample, this clonotype was seen once. The chain couples TRBV19 to TRBJ2-7; TRBD2 matches at 11 bases. Germline CDR1 is LNHDA and CDR2 is SQIVND (reference sequence). The CDR3 is 16 amino acids. The J segment lost 6 bases and the V segment lost 1 base, leaving 8 bases of the junction unmatched. The CDR3 nucleotides are TGTGCCAGTAGTATAGGTACTAGCGGGAGTTTGGCCGAGCAGTACTTC. It codes for CASSIGTSGSLAEQYF.

V and J are TRBV29-1 and TRBJ2-3; D is ambiguous. With 4 bases removed from V and 2 bases from J, the gap between germline ends came to 13 bases. This CDR3 is built from 14 residues. CDR1 is SQVTM, CDR2 ANQGSEA, per germline. CDR3 nucleotides: TGCAGCGTTGTTCTGGGGATACACACAGATACGCAGTATTTT. Translating it yields CSVVLGIHTDTQYF.

This clonotype came up a few times. The chain carries TRBV4-2 and TRBJ2-1, with D possibly matching TRBD2 (5 bases). The CDR3 contains 14 residues. Germline CDR1 and CDR2: LGHNA and YNFKEQ. The V gene lost 4 bases and the J gene lost 5 bases, with 12 bases spanning the gap. As DNA, the CDR3 is TGTGCCAGCAGCCTCCGAGAGGGAAACAATGAGCAGTTCTTC. Protein product: CASSLREGNNEQFF.

This clonotype was observed a few times. The chain recombines TRBV5-6 with TRBJ2-5; weak D call: TRBD2 (6 bases). The germline V gene encodes CDR1 SGHDT and CDR2 YYEEEE. The CDR3 has 15 residues. With 4 bases removed from V and 3 bases from J, the gap between germline ends came to 16 bases. DNA of the CDR3: TGTGCCAGCAGCACCCGTCTGGGCGGGAAAGAGACCCAGTACTTC. Its protein is CASSTRLGGKETQYF. Looking up the rest from reference TRBV5-6 and TRBJ2-5 gives the full variable domain: DAGVTQSPTHLIKTRGQQVTLRCSPKSGHDTVSWYQQALGQGPQFIFQYYEEEERQRGNFPDRFSGHQFPNYSSELNVNALLLGDSALYLCASSTRLGGKETQYFGPGTRLLVL.

V usage is TRBV6-2 or TRBV6-3 and J usage is TRBJ1-2, with a weak D call TRBD1 (6 bases). This CDR3 comprises 14 residues. Germline assignment: CDR1 MNHEY and CDR2 SVGEGT. The V gene lost 6 bases and the J gene lost 1 base, with 12 bases spanning the gap. The CDR3 nucleotides are TGTGCCAGCAGCATAATACAGGGTAACTATGGCTACACCTTC. It codes for CASSIIQGNYGYTF.

V usage is TRBV9 and J usage is TRBJ1-1; D is undetermined. V was cut by 0 bases and J by 0 bases, with 12 bases left in between. Germline V CDR1 and CDR2: SGDLS, YYNGEE. The length of the CDR3 is 16 residues. Here the CDR3 DNA reads TGTGCCAGCAGCGTAGCCCTCCCGGGTGTGAACACTGAAGCTTTCTTT. It yields the protein CASSVALPGVNTEAFF.

This chain links TRBV7-8 with TRBJ1-1; D not resolved. Germline V gene lookup returns CDR1 SGHVS and CDR2 FQNEAQ. This CDR3 spans 13 amino acids. Trimming left V 2 bases short and J 11 bases short, with 15 bases between. The CDR3 nucleotides are TGTGCCAGCAGCTTATTCGAGTTGGCCAGGGCTTTCTTT. Translation gives CASSLFELARAFF.

This sequence joins TRBV4-2 and TRBJ1-1; D remains unclear. This CDR3 spans 14 amino acids. Between the trimmed V and J ends, which lost 0 bases and 5 bases, there was a span of 10 bases. CDR1 is LGHNA, CDR2 YNFKEQ, per germline. CDR3 coding DNA: TGTGCCAGCAGCCAAGACTGGGCAGCGACTGAAGCTTTCTTT. It encodes CASSQDWAATEAFF.

The J gene is TRBJ2-3, the V gene TRBV4-2; 9 bases map to TRBD2. Per the germline V gene, CDR1 is LGHNA and CDR2 is YNFKEQ. The length of the CDR3 is 16 residues. V was clipped by 3 bases and J by 5 bases; unmatched bases: 9. The CDR3 nucleotides are TGTGCCAGCAGCCATGATGTAGCGGGAGCAAGAGATACGCAGTATTTT. Residues: CASSHDVAGARDTQYF.

This CDR3 is CASSIKRHEQFF. As DNA, the CDR3 is TGTGCCAGTAGTATAAAAAGGCATGAGCAGTTCTTC. The chain links TRBV19 to TRBJ2-1; D gene unclear. V dropped 2 bases and J dropped 8 bases, with 7 bases sitting between them. The CDR3 spans 12 residues. CDR1 and CDR2 (germline): LNHDA, SQIVND (reference sequence).

This clonotype has a handful of counts. The chain links TRBV29-1 to TRBJ1-2, with TRBD1 identical over 7 bases. CDR1 is SQVTM, CDR2 ANQGSEA, per germline. The V segment lost 7 bases and the J segment 12 bases; nucleotides outside the gene matches: 17. The CDR3 length is 13 residues. The CDR3 sequence: CSAYAIVKGAHTF. The CDR3 DNA reads as TGCAGCGCGTATGCGATCGTTAAGGGGGCTCACACCTTC.

The rearrangement uses TRBV7-9 and TRBJ1-3; D unclear. Germline V gives CDR1 SEHNR, CDR2 FQNEAQ (reference sequence). This CDR3 is 13 amino acids long. The V end lost 5 bases, the J end lost 5 bases, and 10 bases lay between the germline ends. CDR3 coding DNA: TGTGCCAGCAGCCCTATGGCCCGAAACACCATATATTTT. It specifies CASSPMARNTIYF.

The V gene is TRBV5-1, the J gene TRBJ2-1; D is undetermined. V shed 6 bases and J shed 0 bases, with 10 bases lying between them. This CDR3 is built from 14 residues. In germline, CDR1 is SGHRS, CDR2 YFSETQ. The CDR3 DNA follows: TGCGCCAGCACCCATGAGAGCTCCTACAATGAGCAGTTCTTC. It codes for CASTHESSYNEQFF.

This clonotype was picked up a small number of times. V is TRBV3-1 and J is TRBJ1-1; D is ambiguous. Germline V gene lookup returns CDR1 LGHDT and CDR2 YNNKEL (reference sequence). The CDR3 has 13 amino acids. The V end lost 3 bases, the J end lost 4 bases, and 9 bases lay between the germline ends. The CDR3 region has the DNA TGTGCCAGCAGCCAGTTAGGTTTCACTGAAGCTTTCTTT. Its protein product is CASSQLGFTEAFF.